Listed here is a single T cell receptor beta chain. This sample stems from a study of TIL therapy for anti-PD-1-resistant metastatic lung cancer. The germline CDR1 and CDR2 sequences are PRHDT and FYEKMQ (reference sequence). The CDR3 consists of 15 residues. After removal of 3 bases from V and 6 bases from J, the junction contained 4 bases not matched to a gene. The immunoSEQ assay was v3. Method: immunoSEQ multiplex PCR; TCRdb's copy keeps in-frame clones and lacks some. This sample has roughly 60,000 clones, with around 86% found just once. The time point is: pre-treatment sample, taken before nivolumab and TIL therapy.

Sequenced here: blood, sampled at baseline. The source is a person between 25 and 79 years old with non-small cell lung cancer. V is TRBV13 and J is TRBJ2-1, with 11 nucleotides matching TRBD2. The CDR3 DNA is TGTGCCAGCAGCTTTACCGGGACTAGCGGCAATGAGCAGTTCTTC. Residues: CASSFTGTSGNEQFF.